This TCR beta chain comes out of a study of OX40 agonist ivuxolimab in advanced cancers. In the study overall: Patients took ivuxolimab, an agonistic anti-OX40 (CD134) antibody.

At cycle 4 day 1, cycle 7 day 1, and baseline, blood was sampled. This CDR3 is built from 17 residues. V lost 2 bases and J lost 1; bases outside the gene matches: 8. Per germline, CDR1 MNHNS and CDR2 SASEGT. Concerning this clone itself: Its antigen is not identified.

Points from the study as a whole: A proportion of nonresponders additionally exhibited low normalized T-cell clonal expansion. At doses 0.1 to 3.0 mg/kg, CD4+ and CD8+ clones expanded.

The assay was immunoSEQ multiplex PCR, and TCRdb's table has in-frame clones only and misses some. The data hold about 110,000 clones, with approximately 89% observed a single time. This clonotype was obtained from an adult with an advanced solid tumor such as melanoma, head and neck, liver or kidney cancer. Here the sequenced sample was CD4+ or CD8+ T cells sorted from blood, taken in a trial of the OX40 agonist ivuxolimab. This chain links TRBV6-1 with TRBJ2-1; 7 positions agree with TRBD1. The CDR3 loop is CASSEFSDRASYNEQFF. The DNA for the CDR3 is TGTGCCAGCAGTGAATTCTCAGACAGGGCTTCCTACAATGAGCAGTTCTTC.